This T cell receptor (beta chain) was retrieved from a study of blood T cell repertoires in COVID-19. The table lists this clone with a few counts. Germline CDR1 SGHRS, CDR2 YFSETQ. Trimming removed 4 bases at V and 0 bases at J, with 11 bases between. This CDR3 is built from 15 residues. Profiled with immunoSEQ multiplex PCR; TCRdb holds only in-frame clones, not every one. Found here are fewer than 300,000 clones, 91% of them singletons; the top ten hold 2% to 2.5%. The source material was peripheral blood. The chain couples TRBV5-1 to TRBJ1-5; D perhaps matches TRBD1 (5 bases). The sequence was obtained from a woman in her twenties or thirties with COVID-19, enrolled during active disease. The CDR3 sequence is CASSPRGGSNQPQHF. The CDR3 DNA sequence: TGCGCCAGCAGCCCGAGGGGAGGTAGCAATCAGCCCCAGCATTTT. Together with reference TRBV5-1 and TRBJ1-5, the CDR3 gives the full variable domain: KAGVTQTPRYLIKTRGQQVTLSCSPISGHRSVSWYQQTPGQGLQFLFEYFSETQRNKGNFPGRFSGRQFSNSRSEMNVSTLELGDSALYLCASSPRGGSNQPQHFGDGTRLSIL.